This TCR beta chain was identified in a study of T cells in Graves' hyperthyroidism and ophthalmopathy. This clonotype was counted a few times. There were TCR beta CDR3 regions amplified from RNA transcripts. Using the HTBI primer set, a first-round RT-PCR was run on the TCR CDR3. Using its own MiXCR run on the multiplex PCR reads, TCRdb lists one record per CDR3 protein. Of roughly 740,000 distinct CDR3 sequences detected, 16% appear once; the ten largest clones hold 8.4%. V was pared by 2 bases and J by 0 bases, with 11 bases between. There are 16 residues in the CDR3. The V call is TRBV12-3 or TRBV12-4, the J call TRBJ1-3; D is unclear. The sample taken for sequencing was blood. The TCR originated in a man aged 18 to 29 with Graves' hyperthyroidism. CDR3 sequence: CASSLFGRVSGNTIYF. CDR3 nucleotide sequence: TGTGCCAGCAGTTTATTCGGCCGCGTCTCTGGAAACACCATATATTTT.